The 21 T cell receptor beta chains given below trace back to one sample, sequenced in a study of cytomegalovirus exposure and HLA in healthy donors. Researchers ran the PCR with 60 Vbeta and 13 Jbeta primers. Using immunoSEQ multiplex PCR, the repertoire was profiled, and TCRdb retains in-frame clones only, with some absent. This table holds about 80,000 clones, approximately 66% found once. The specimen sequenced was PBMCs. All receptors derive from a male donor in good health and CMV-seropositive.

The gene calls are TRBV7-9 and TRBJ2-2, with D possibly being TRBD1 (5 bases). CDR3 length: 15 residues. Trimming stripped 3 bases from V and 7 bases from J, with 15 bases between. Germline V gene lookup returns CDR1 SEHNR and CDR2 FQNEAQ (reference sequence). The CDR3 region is CASSLRRGKVGELFF. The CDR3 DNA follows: TGTGCCAGCAGCTTGCGAAGGGGAAAGGTCGGGGAGCTGTTTTTT.

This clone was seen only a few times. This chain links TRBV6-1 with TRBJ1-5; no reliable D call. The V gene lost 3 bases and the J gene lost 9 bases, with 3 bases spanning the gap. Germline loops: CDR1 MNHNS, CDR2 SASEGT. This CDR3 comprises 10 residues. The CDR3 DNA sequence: TGTGCCAGCAGTGACAGGCCCCAGCATTTT. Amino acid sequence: CASSDRPQHF.

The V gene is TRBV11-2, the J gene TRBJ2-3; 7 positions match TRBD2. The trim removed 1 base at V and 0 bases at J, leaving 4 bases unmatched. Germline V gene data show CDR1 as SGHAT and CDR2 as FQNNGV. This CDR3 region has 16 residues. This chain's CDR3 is CASSLAGRGSTDTQYF. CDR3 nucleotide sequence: TGTGCCAGCAGCTTAGCTGGGCGGGGGAGCACAGATACGCAGTATTTT.

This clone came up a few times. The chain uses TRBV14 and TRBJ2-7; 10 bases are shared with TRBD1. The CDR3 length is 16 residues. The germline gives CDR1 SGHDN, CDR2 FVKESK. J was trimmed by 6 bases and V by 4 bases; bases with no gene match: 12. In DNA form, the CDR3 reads TGTGCCAGCAGCCGAAGAGCGGGACAGGGGTCCATCGAGCAGTACTTC. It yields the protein CASSRRAGQGSIEQYF. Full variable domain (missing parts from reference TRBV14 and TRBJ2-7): EAGVTQFPSHSVIEKGQTVTLRCDPISGHDNLYWYRRVMGKEIKFLLHFVKESKQDESGMPNNRFLAERTGGTYSTLKVQPAELEDSGVYFCASSRRAGQGSIEQYFGPGTRLTVT.

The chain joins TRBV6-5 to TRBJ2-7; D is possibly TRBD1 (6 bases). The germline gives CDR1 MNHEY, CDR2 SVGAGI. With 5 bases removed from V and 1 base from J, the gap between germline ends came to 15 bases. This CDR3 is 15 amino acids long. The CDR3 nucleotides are TGTGCCAGCAGTAAACCTACAGGGTTGTCCTACGAGCAGTACTTC. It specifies CASSKPTGLSYEQYF.

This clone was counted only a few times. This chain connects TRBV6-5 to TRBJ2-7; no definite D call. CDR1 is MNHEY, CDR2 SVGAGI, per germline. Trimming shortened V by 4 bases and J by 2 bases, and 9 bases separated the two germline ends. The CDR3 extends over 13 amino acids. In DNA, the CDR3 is TGTGCCAGCAGTTTGACGGAGCCCTACGAGCAGTACTTC. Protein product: CASSLTEPYEQYF.

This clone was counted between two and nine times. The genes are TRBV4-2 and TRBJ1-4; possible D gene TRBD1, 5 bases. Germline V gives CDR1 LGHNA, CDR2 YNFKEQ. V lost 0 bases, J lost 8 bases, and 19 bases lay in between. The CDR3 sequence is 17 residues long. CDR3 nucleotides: TGTGCCAGCAGCCAAGAACCCGACAGAGGCCGGGGGGAAAAACTGTTTTTT. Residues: CASSQEPDRGRGEKLFF.

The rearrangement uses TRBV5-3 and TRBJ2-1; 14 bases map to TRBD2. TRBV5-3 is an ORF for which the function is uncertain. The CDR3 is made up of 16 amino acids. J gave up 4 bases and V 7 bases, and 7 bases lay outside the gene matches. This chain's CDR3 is CARGTSGSRCYNEQFF. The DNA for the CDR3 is TGTGCCAGAGGGACTAGCGGGAGTAGGTGTTACAATGAGCAGTTCTTC.

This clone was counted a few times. CDR3 amino acids: CASSVGVLLNEQFF. The CDR3 nucleotides read TGTGCCAGCAGCGTAGGAGTTCTCCTCAATGAGCAGTTCTTC. The V and J genes are TRBV9 and TRBJ2-1; D is undetermined. The CDR3 loop spans 14 amino acids. V was shortened by 0 bases and J by 6 bases, with 10 bases between the two germline ends. CDR1 and CDR2 (germline): SGDLS, YYNGEE.

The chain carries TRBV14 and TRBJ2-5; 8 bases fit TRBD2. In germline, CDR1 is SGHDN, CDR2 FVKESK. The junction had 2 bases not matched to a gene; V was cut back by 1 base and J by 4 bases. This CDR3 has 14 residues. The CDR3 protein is CASSQGGLGETQYF. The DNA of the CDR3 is TGTGCCAGCAGCCAAGGGGGACTAGGAGAGACCCAGTACTTC.

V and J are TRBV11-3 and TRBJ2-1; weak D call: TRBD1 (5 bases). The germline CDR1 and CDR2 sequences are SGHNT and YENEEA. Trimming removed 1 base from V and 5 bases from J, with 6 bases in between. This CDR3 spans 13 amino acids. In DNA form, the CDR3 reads TGTGCCAGCAGCTTAGTCAGGGACAATGAGCAGTTCTTC. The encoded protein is CASSLVRDNEQFF.

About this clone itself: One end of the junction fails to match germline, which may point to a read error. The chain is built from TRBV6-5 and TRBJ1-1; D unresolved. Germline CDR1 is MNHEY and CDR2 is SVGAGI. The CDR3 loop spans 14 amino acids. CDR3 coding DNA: TGTGCCAGCAGTTACTCCGGGTTGAACACTGAAGCTCTCTTT. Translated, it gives CASSYSGLNTEALF.

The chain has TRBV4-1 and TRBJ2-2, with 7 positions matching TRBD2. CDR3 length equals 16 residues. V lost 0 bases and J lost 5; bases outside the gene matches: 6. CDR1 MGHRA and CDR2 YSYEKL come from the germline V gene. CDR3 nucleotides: TGCGCCAGCAGCCAAGAGGCGGGAGTAGTTACCGGGGAGCTGTTTTTT. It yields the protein CASSQEAGVVTGELFF.

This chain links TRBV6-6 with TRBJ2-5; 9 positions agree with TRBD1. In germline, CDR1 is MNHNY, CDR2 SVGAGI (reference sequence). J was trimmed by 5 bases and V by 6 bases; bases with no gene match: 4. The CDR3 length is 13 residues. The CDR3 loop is CASSGTGTETQYF. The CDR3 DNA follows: TGTGCCAGCAGCGGGACAGGGACTGAGACCCAGTACTTC.

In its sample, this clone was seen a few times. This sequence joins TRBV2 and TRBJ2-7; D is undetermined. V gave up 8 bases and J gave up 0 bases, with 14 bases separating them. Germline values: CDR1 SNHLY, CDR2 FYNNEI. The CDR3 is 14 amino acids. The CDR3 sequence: CASLTEPSSYEQYF. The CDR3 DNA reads TGTGCCAGCTTAACGGAACCTAGCTCCTACGAGCAGTACTTC.

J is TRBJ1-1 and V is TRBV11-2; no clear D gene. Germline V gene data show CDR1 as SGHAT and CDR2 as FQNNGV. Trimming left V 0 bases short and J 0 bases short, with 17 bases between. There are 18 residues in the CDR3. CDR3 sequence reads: CASSLDLGFGGMNTEAFF. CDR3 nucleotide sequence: TGTGCCAGCAGCTTAGATCTAGGTTTCGGAGGGATGAACACTGAAGCTTTCTTT. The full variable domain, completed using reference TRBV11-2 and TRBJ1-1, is EAGVAQSPRYKIIEKRQSVAFWCNPISGHATLYWYQQILGQGPKLLIQFQNNGVVDDSQLPKDRFSAERLKGVDSTLKIQPAKLEDSAVYLCASSLDLGFGGMNTEAFFGQGTRLTVV.

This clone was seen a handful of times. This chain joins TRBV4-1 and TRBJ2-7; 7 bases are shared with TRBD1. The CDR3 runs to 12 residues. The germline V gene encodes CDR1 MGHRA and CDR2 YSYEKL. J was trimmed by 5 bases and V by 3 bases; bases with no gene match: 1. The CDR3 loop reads CASSHQGDEQYF. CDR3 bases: TGCGCCAGCAGCCACCAGGGGGACGAGCAGTACTTC.

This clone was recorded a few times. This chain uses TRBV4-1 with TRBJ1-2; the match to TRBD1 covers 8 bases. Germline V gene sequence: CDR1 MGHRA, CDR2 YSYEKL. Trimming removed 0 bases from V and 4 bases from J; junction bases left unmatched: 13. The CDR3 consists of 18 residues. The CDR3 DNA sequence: TGCGCCAGCAGCCAAGATCAGGCAGGGGGCGCGATCTTCTATGGCTACACCTTC. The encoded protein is CASSQDQAGGAIFYGYTF.

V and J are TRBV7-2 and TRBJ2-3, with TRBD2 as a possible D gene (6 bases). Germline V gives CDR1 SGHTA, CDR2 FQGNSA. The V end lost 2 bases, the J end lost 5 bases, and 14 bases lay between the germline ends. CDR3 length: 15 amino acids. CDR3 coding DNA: TGTGCCAGCAGCTTAACGTCGGAGGGCGAAGATACGCAGTATTTT. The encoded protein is CASSLTSEGEDTQYF.

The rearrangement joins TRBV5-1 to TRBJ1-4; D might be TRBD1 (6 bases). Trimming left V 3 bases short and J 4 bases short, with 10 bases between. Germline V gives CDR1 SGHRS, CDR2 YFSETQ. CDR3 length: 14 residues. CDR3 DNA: TGCGCCAGCAGCTCTGGCAGGGGTAATGAAAAACTGTTTTTT. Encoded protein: CASSSGRGNEKLFF.

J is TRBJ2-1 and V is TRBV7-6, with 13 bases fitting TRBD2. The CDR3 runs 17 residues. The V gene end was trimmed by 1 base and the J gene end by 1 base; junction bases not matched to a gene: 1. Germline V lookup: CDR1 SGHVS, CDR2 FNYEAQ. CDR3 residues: CASSLGGLAGSYNEQFF. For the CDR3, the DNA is TGTGCCAGCAGCTTAGGGGGACTAGCGGGGTCCTACAATGAGCAGTTCTTC.